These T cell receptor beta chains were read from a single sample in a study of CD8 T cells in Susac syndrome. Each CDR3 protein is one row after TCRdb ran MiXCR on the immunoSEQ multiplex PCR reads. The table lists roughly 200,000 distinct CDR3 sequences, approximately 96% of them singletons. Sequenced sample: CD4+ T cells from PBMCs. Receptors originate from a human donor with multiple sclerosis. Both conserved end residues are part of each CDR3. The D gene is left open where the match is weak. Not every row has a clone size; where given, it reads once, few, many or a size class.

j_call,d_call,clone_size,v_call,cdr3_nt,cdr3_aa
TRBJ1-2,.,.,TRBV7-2,TGTGCCAGCAGCTTAGATTTGAGAAGGGGCTCGGAGGGCTACACCTTC,CASSLDLRRGSEGYTF
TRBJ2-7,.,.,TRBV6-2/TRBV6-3,TGTGCCAGCAGTACCCGGGACGGACAACAGTACTTC,CASSTRDGQQYF
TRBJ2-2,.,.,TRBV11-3,TGTGCCGCGGAGGGAGGAGGGACCGGGGAGCTGTTTTTT,CAAEGGGTGELFF
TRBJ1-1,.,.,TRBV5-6,TGTGCCAGCAGCTCAGCGGTCCTAGGTCACACTGAAGCTTTCTTT,CASSSAVLGHTEAFF
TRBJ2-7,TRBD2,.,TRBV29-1,TGCAGCGTCCTAACTAGCGGGGCCCCCTACGAGCAGTACTTC,CSVLTSGAPYEQYF
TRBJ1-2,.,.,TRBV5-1,TGCGCCAGCAGCTTGGAGGGCCCCGCGGGGGGCTACACCTTC,CASSLEGPAGGYTF
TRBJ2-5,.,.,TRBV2,TGTGCCAGCAGTGAAAGGCTAGACCAAGAGACCCAGTACTTC,CASSERLDQETQYF
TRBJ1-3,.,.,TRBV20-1,TGCAGTGCTAGATTGGCAGACACCATATATTTT,CSARLADTIYF
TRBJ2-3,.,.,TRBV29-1,TGCAGCGTCCTGAAGACAAAAGATACGCAGTATTTT,CSVLKTKDTQYF
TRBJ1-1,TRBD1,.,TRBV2,TGTGCCAGCAGGAGCCGGGACAGGGGCACTGAAGCTTTCTTT,CASRSRDRGTEAFF
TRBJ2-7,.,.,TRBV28,TGTGCCAGCAGTTGGCGGGGCACCGGGCAGTACTTC,CASSWRGTGQYF
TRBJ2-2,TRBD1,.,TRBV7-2,TGTGCCAGCGGACCAGACAGGGCCCACACCGGGGAGCTGTTTTTT,CASGPDRAHTGELFF
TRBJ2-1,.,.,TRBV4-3,TGCGCCAGCAGCCAGGTGACGAGGGGGATGGAGCAGTTCTTC,CASSQVTRGMEQFF
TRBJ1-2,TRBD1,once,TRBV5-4,TGTGCCAGCAGCAGGGGTGCAGGGGGCCCCGCTAACTATGGCTACACCTTC,CASSRGAGGPANYGYTF
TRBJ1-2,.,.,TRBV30,TGTGCCTCGAAGGGGGTCCTAGGGGGATATGGCTACACCTTC,CASKGVLGGYGYTF
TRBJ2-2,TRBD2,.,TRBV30,TGTGCCTGGAGTAGCGGGGCGAACACCGGGGAGCTGTTTTTT,CAWSSGANTGELFF
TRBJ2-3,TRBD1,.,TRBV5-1,TGCGCCAGCAGGGATAGACAGGGGGCGGATACGCAGTATTTT,CASRDRQGADTQYF
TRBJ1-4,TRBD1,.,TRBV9,TGTGCCAGCAGCGCGTTTCAGGGGGCGGGAGAAAAACTGTTTTTT,CASSAFQGAGEKLFF
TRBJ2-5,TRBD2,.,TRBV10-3,TGTGCCATCAGTGGTAGCGGGGGGGCTCCTGGAGAGACCCAGTACTTC,CAISGSGGAPGETQYF
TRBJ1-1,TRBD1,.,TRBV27,TGTGCCAGCAACCCGAGGGGACAGGGGCGAAATGAAGCTTTCTTT,CASNPRGQGRNEAFF
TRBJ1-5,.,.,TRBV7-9,TGTGCCAGCAGCTTAGGGTCGGCGAGCAATCAGCCCCAGCATTTT,CASSLGSASNQPQHF
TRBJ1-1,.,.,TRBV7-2,TGTGCCAGCAGCCAACCGGCCCCAAGCGGCTTAGAAGCTTTCTTT,CASSQPAPSGLEAFF
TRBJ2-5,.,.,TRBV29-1,TGCAGCGGGGGGACGCTAGCCGGAGAGACCCAGTACTTC,CSGGTLAGETQYF
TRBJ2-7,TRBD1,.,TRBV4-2,TGTGCCAGCAGCCAAGGAACAGGGGGACGCGAGCAGTACTTC,CASSQGTGGREQYF
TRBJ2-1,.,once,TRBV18,TGTGCCAGCTCACCTTTGATAGGAGAACAGTTCTTC,CASSPLIGEQFF
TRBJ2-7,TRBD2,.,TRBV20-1,TGCAGTGCCAGGGGTAGCGGGGGCCTCCTCGAGCAGTACTTC,CSARGSGGLLEQYF
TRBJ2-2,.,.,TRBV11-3,TGTGCCAGCAGACAGGACACTCAGGTCACCGGGGAGCTGTTTTTT,CASRQDTQVTGELFF